This TCR beta chain emerged from a study of shared clonotypes between healthy human individuals. Study findings and constraints: When naive CD4 clonotypes were compared across a handful of donors, about 4.8% were shared. Donors were few, which limited the genetic and exposure-history diversity represented.

Concerning this clone itself: Its antigen is unidentified.

After removal of 6 bases from V and 3 bases from J, the junction contained 11 bases not matched to a gene. Germline values: CDR1 ENHRY, CDR2 SYGVKD. CDR3 length equals 15 residues. Repertoires were generated with immunoSEQ multiplex PCR, while TCRdb's copy carries only in-frame clones and drops some. The sample consists of more than 400,000 clones, around 96% of them appearing once. Sequenced input: naive CD4+ T cells sorted from blood. Subset given: CD45RA+ positively selected. J is TRBJ2-7 and V is TRBV10-3, with 7 bases fitting TRBD1. The sequence derives from a woman aged 30 to 39 in good health. The CDR3 region is CAIRTGATLDYEQYF. For the CDR3, the DNA is TGTGCCATCAGAACAGGGGCCACACTGGACTACGAGCAGTACTTC.